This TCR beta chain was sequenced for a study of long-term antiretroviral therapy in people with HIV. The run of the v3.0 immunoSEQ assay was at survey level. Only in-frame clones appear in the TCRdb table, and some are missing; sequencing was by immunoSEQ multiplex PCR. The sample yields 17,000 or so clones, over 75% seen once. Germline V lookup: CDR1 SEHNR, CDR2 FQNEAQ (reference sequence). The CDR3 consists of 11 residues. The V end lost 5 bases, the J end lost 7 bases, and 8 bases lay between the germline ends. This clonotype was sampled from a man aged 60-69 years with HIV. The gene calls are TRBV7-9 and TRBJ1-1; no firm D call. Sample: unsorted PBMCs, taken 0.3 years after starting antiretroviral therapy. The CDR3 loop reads CASSPRIEAFF. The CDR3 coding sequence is TGTGCCAGCAGCCCACGGATTGAAGCTTTCTTT.